This is a list of T cell receptor beta chains from one sample in a study of T cell clones after liver transplantation. The table came from immunoSEQ multiplex PCR; TCRdb's copy has only in-frame clones and leaves some out. The table has about 24,000 clones, around 63% seen once. This specimen consisted of CD4+ T cells from blood, obtained before liver transplant. Receptor source: a human donor who received a liver transplant. CDR3s include the opening cysteine and the closing phenylalanine or tryptophan. Fields, in order: CDR3 protein, CDR3 DNA, V gene, J gene, D gene, clone size. The D gene is left open where the match is weak. Rows may omit the clone size; those that give it use once, few, many or a size class.

CDR3: CASSEYRGTTDTQYF
DNA: TGTGCCAGCAGCGAATACAGGGGGACCACAGATACGCAGTATTTT
V: TRBV6-1
J: TRBJ2-3
D: TRBD1
size: NA

CDR3: CASSPPSGDNSPLHF
DNA: TGTGCCAGCTCACCACCGTCAGGGGATAATTCACCCCTCCACTTT
V: TRBV18
J: TRBJ1-6
D: NA
size: NA

CDR3: CASSLLGQSSGNTIYF
DNA: TGCGCCAGCAGCCTCCTCGGACAGAGCTCTGGAAACACCATATATTTT
V: TRBV4-3
J: TRBJ1-3
D: NA
size: NA

CDR3: CASSLGRGPRGAELFF
DNA: TGTGCCAGCAGCTTGGGTCGGGGGCCCCGGGGCGCGGAGCTGTTTTTT
V: TRBV5-6
J: TRBJ2-2
D: NA
size: NA

CDR3: CSVEGTSGARDTQYF
DNA: TGCAGCGTTGAGGGGACTAGCGGCGCTCGTGATACGCAGTATTTT
V: TRBV29-1
J: TRBJ2-3
D: TRBD2
size: NA

CDR3: CAWSGGGYQPQHF
DNA: TGTGCCTGGAGTGGGGGAGGTTATCAGCCCCAGCATTTT
V: TRBV30
J: TRBJ1-5
D: NA
size: NA

CDR3: CASSPTGGINEKLFF
DNA: TGTGCCAGCAGCCCGACGGGGGGGATTAATGAAAAACTGTTTTTT
V: TRBV11-2
J: TRBJ1-4
D: NA
size: NA

CDR3: CASSQDRQRNSPLHF
DNA: TGTGCCAGCAGCCAAGATAGGCAGAGAAATTCACCCCTCCACTTT
V: TRBV14
J: TRBJ1-6
D: NA
size: NA

CDR3: CASTLRGGANTGELFF
DNA: TGTGCCAGTACTCTCCGGGGGGGCGCGAACACCGGGGAGCTGTTTTTT
V: TRBV19
J: TRBJ2-2
D: TRBD2
size: NA

CDR3: CASSPHAHSGGYTF
DNA: TGTGCCAGCAGTCCTCATGCCCACAGTGGGGGCTACACCTTC
V: TRBV27
J: TRBJ1-2
D: NA
size: NA

CDR3: CAWSEGLVGYEQYF
DNA: TGTGCCTGGAGTGAAGGGCTAGTAGGCTACGAGCAGTACTTC
V: TRBV30
J: TRBJ2-7
D: NA
size: NA

CDR3: CASSQESRNTEAFF
DNA: TGTGCCAGCAGCCAGGAGTCGAGAAACACTGAAGCTTTCTTT
V: TRBV4-2
J: TRBJ1-1
D: NA
size: NA

CDR3: CAWSLSGTSINNEQFF
DNA: TGTGCCTGGAGTTTATCCGGGACATCGATAAACAATGAGCAGTTCTTC
V: TRBV30
J: TRBJ2-1
D: NA
size: NA

CDR3: CASSPFDGSSGNTIYF
DNA: TGTGCCAGCTCACCCTTCGACGGAAGCTCTGGAAACACCATATATTTT
V: TRBV18
J: TRBJ1-3
D: NA
size: NA

CDR3: CASSEFRAGYSNQPQHF
DNA: TGTGCCAGCAGTGAATTTAGGGCAGGCTATAGCAATCAGCCCCAGCATTTT
V: TRBV6-1
J: TRBJ1-5
D: NA
size: NA

CDR3: CASSTVGTHQPQHF
DNA: TGTGCCAGCAGTACAGTCGGGACGCATCAGCCCCAGCATTTT
V: TRBV27
J: TRBJ1-5
D: NA
size: NA

CDR3: CSVDCQGGGNQPQHF
DNA: TGCAGCGTTGACTGCCAGGGAGGAGGCAATCAGCCCCAGCATTTT
V: TRBV29-1
J: TRBJ1-5
D: NA
size: NA

CDR3: CASRQQGGTYEQYF
DNA: TGTGCCAGCAGGCAACAGGGGGGAACCTACGAGCAGTACTTC
V: TRBV9
J: TRBJ2-7
D: TRBD1
size: NA

CDR3: CASNNRATPNTGELFF
DNA: TGTGCCAGCAACAACAGGGCCACTCCGAACACCGGGGAGCTGTTTTTT
V: TRBV5-5
J: TRBJ2-2
D: NA
size: NA

CDR3: CASSALQGTWEQYF
DNA: TGTGCCAGCAGTGCCCTACAGGGGACGTGGGAGCAGTACTTC
V: TRBV6-5
J: TRBJ2-7
D: TRBD1
size: NA

CDR3: CASSTTNEKLFF
DNA: TGTGCCAGCAGCACAACTAATGAAAAACTGTTTTTT
V: TRBV7-9
J: TRBJ1-4
D: NA
size: NA

CDR3: CASSETTGQGQPQHF
DNA: TGTGCCAGCAGTGAAACGACAGGGCAGGGGCAGCCCCAGCATTTT
V: TRBV2
J: TRBJ1-5
D: TRBD1
size: NA

CDR3: CASSLEGPYINGYTF
DNA: TGCGCCAGCAGCTTGGAGGGGCCCTACATAAATGGCTACACCTTC
V: TRBV5-1
J: TRBJ1-2
D: NA
size: NA

CDR3: CSVGSAGGSYNEQFF
DNA: TGCAGCGTCGGATCAGCGGGGGGAAGCTACAATGAGCAGTTCTTC
V: TRBV29-1
J: TRBJ2-1
D: TRBD2
size: NA

CDR3: CATSRTTSGASTDTQYF
DNA: TGTGCCACCAGCAGAACGACTAGCGGGGCTAGCACAGATACGCAGTATTTT
V: TRBV15
J: TRBJ2-3
D: TRBD2
size: NA

CDR3: CASSPRQGSEKLFF
DNA: TGTGCCAGCTCACCCCGACAGGGGTCTGAAAAACTGTTTTTT
V: TRBV18
J: TRBJ1-4
D: TRBD1
size: NA

CDR3: CASSSIKQGANHGYTF
DNA: TGCGCCAGCAGCTCAATTAAACAGGGGGCGAACCATGGCTACACCTTC
V: TRBV5-1
J: TRBJ1-2
D: TRBD1
size: NA

CDR3: CAYRGDNTGELFF
DNA: TGTGCCTATCGCGGGGATAACACCGGGGAGCTGTTTTTT
V: TRBV6-6
J: TRBJ2-2
D: NA
size: NA

CDR3: CASSPPPSSGRRGEQFF
DNA: TGTGCCAGCAGCCCCCCTCCATCGAGCGGGAGACGGGGTGAGCAGTTCTTC
V: TRBV7-8
J: TRBJ2-1
D: TRBD2
size: NA

CDR3: CASSIGGYSTDTQYF
DNA: TGTGCCAGTAGTATTGGAGGCTACAGCACAGATACGCAGTATTTT
V: TRBV19
J: TRBJ2-3
D: NA
size: NA

CDR3: CAWSGGTSGGTDTQYF
DNA: TGTGCCTGGAGTGGAGGGACTAGCGGGGGCACAGATACGCAGTATTTT
V: TRBV30
J: TRBJ2-3
D: TRBD2
size: once

CDR3: CASSSTGQGLGTQYF
DNA: TGTGCCAGCAGCAGCACGGGACAGGGGTTAGGGACCCAGTACTTC
V: TRBV11-2
J: TRBJ2-5
D: TRBD1
size: NA

CDR3: CASSLGLAGVGETQYF
DNA: TGTGCCAGCAGCTTAGGACTAGCGGGGGTTGGAGAGACCCAGTACTTC
V: TRBV7-8
J: TRBJ2-5
D: TRBD2
size: NA

CDR3: CASSESGGNTGELFF
DNA: TGTGCCAGCAGTGAATCGGGGGGGAACACCGGGGAGCTGTTTTTT
V: TRBV2
J: TRBJ2-2
D: TRBD2
size: NA

CDR3: CASSLQGGLSRETQYF
DNA: TGCGCCAGCAGCCTCCAGGGGGGTCTGAGTAGGGAGACCCAGTACTTC
V: TRBV5-1
J: TRBJ2-5
D: NA
size: once

CDR3: CASSQVYRENQPQHF
DNA: TGCGCCAGCAGCCAAGTTTATCGGGAGAATCAGCCCCAGCATTTT
V: TRBV4-3
J: TRBJ1-5
D: NA
size: once

CDR3: CASSLDYTVRDSSSNQPQHF
DNA: TGTGCCAGCAGCTTAGACTATACAGTAAGAGACTCAAGTAGCAATCAGCCCCAGCATTTT
V: TRBV13
J: TRBJ1-5
D: NA
size: NA

CDR3: CASSRMRGPDYGYTF
DNA: TGTGCCAGCAGCCGCATGAGGGGGCCGGACTATGGCTACACCTTC
V: TRBV5-6
J: TRBJ1-2
D: TRBD1
size: NA

CDR3: CASSLVAGNTGELFF
DNA: TGTGCCAGCAGCTTAGTCGCCGGAAACACCGGGGAGCTGTTTTTT
V: TRBV7-2
J: TRBJ2-2
D: NA
size: NA

CDR3: CASTKSGDTLYGYTF
DNA: TGTGCCAGCACTAAAAGTGGGGACACACTCTATGGCTACACCTTC
V: TRBV6-1
J: TRBJ1-2
D: NA
size: NA

CDR3: CASTRQALNTGELFF
DNA: TGTGCCAGCACTCGGCAGGCGTTGAACACCGGGGAGCTGTTTTTT
V: TRBV7-9
J: TRBJ2-2
D: NA
size: NA

CDR3: CASSLVSGGDNEQFF
DNA: TGTGCCAGCAGCTTGGTCTCCGGAGGGGACAATGAGCAGTTCTTC
V: TRBV5-6
J: TRBJ2-1
D: NA
size: NA